This TCR beta chain was identified in a study of PD-1 and CTLA-4 blockade in melanoma. The CDR3 sequence is 15 residues long. Germline assignment: CDR1 MGHRA and CDR2 YSYEKL. Trimming took off 1 base at V and 1 base at J, with 7 bases between the two ends. TCRdb's copy holds only in-frame clones and misses some; the assay was immunoSEQ multiplex PCR. This table holds around 16,000 clones, around 70% found once. This receptor was identified in a human donor with melanoma. Specimen: CD8+ T cells from peripheral blood, collected before anti-PD-1 treatment. The chain uses TRBV4-1 and TRBJ2-2; D gene unclear. CDR3 amino acids: CASSQGAKNTGELFF. CDR3 sequence (DNA): TGCGCCAGCAGCCAAGGTGCCAAGAACACCGGGGAGCTGTTTTTT.